Only a few counts were recorded for the clone carrying this T cell receptor (beta chain). The antigen is undetermined. Germline CDR1 is SGHAT and CDR2 is FQDESV (reference sequence). The V and J ends lost 5 bases and 0 bases, in that order; junction bases with no gene match: 3. This CDR3 spans 15 amino acids. MiXCR was run by TCRdb on the 5' RACE reads, yielding one entry per CDR3 protein. There are over 45,000 distinct CDR3 sequences in the sample; roughly a tenth occur only once, and over 9.5% lies in the top ten. This entry comes from a study of T-cell memory formation after mild COVID-19. Study-level results: There were some responding clones in pre-infection memory, which suggested that cross-reactive memory had joined. Contracting CD4+ clones sat mainly in CM and EM; CD8+ in EMRA. Clones shrinking between day 15 and 85 showed a balanced CD4/CD8 split, and those that grew later tilted toward CD4+.

This receptor was taken from an adult woman who had mild COVID-19 (a few samples of this study predate the infection). Cell type and time point are not known. Sequencing was done on a sample of PBMCs or a T cell subset sorted from them (not recorded which). The chain employs TRBV11-1 and TRBJ2-5; 10 nucleotides agree with TRBD2. CDR3 sequence reads: CASSLGLADQETQYF. DNA for the CDR3: TGTGCCAGCAGCCTCGGACTAGCGGACCAAGAGACCCAGTACTTC. The full variable domain, its missing parts supplied by reference TRBV11-1 and TRBJ2-5, is EAEVAQSPRYKITEKSQAVAFWCDPISGHATLYWYRQILGQGPELLVQFQDESVVDDSQLPKDRFSAERLKGVDSTLKIQPAELGDSAMYLCASSLGLADQETQYFGPGTRLLVL.